This T cell receptor (beta chain) was sequenced in a study of control samples from healthy donors and cancer patients (dated by TCRdb to the early 2020s). The library came from the immunoSEQ multiplex PCR assay. TCRdb mirrors the immuneACCESS table, restricted to in-frame sequences. Some clones are absent from its copies; in checked studies, under half trace to an unresolved V gene, and the reason for the others is unknown. The table for this sample lists 250,000 to 300,000 clones; over 75% of them were counted only once. The ten most abundant clones make up about an eighth of the sample. On this clone itself: Its antigen has not been determined. Within one base of it there is no much larger clone, and no base qualities were kept.

The sample comprised PBMCs. The TCR comes from a woman aged 55-70 years with lung cancer.

The DNA sequence is given as TGTGCCAGCAGCGTAGGACCCGGGACAGGGTCCGACGAGCAGTACTTC. The encoded protein is CASSVGPGTGSDEQYF. The chain links TRBV9 with TRBJ2-7; a stretch of 9 junction bases matches TRBD1. The CDR3 holds 16 amino acids from the cysteine to the phenylalanine. CDR3 DNA is the only sequence kept; it has 48 bases, read in frame from the first base. From the germline V gene, CDR1 is SGDLS and CDR2 is YYNGEE. V trim: 0 bases; J trim: 5 bases; unmatched bases: 9.